The 32 T cell receptor beta chains below all came from one sample that was sequenced in a study of cytomegalovirus exposure and HLA in healthy donors. With 60 Vbeta and 13 Jbeta primers, the PCR was carried out. The assay was immunoSEQ multiplex PCR, and TCRdb's table has in-frame clones only and misses some. The table includes some 100,000 clones, more than 65% detected once. Sequences were obtained from PBMCs. These TCRs come from a man aged 40-49 years in good health and CMV-seropositive.

This sequence joins TRBV7-2 and TRBJ1-5, with TRBD1 as a possible D gene (5 bases). Germline CDR1 SGHTA, CDR2 FQGNSA. This CDR3 contains 13 residues. The V gene lost 4 bases and the J gene lost 6 bases, with 10 bases spanning the gap. Written as DNA, the CDR3 is TGTGCCAGCAGCTCTCGAAGGGGTCAGCCCCAGCATTTT. This gives the protein CASSSRRGQPQHF.

The chain uses TRBV25-1 and TRBJ2-7; the D gene is possibly TRBD1 (5 bases). Germline assignment: CDR1 MGHDK and CDR2 SYGVNS. The V end lost 3 bases, the J end lost 5 bases, and 11 bases lay between the germline ends. This CDR3 region has 13 residues. CDR3 sequence: CASSDGALDEQYF. The CDR3 nucleotides read TGTGCCAGCAGTGATGGGGCGCTGGACGAGCAGTACTTC.

This clone has just a few counts. The chain is built from TRBV9 and TRBJ1-1, with 10 nucleotides matching TRBD1. The J segment lost 4 bases and the V segment lost 4 bases, leaving 16 bases of the junction unmatched. Germline CDR1 reads SGDLS; CDR2 reads YYNGEE. The CDR3 extends over 18 amino acids. For the CDR3, the DNA is TGTGCCAGCAGCCCCGGGGGGACAGGGGCATCTCTGACCACTGAAGCTTTCTTT. Protein: CASSPGGTGASLTTEAFF. Drawing the rest from reference TRBV9 and TRBJ1-1, the complete variable domain is DSGVTQTPKHLITATGQRVTLRCSPRSGDLSVYWYQQSLDQGLQFLIQYYNGEERAKGNILERFSAQQFPDLHSELNLSSLELGDSALYFCASSPGGTGASLTTEAFFGQGTRLTVV.

There are a few counts of this clone. V usage is TRBV7-2 and J usage is TRBJ1-4; D remains unclear. This CDR3 comprises 14 residues. Germline V gives CDR1 SGHTA, CDR2 FQGNSA. The V end lost 4 bases, the J end lost 0 bases, and 6 bases lay between the germline ends. CDR3 region: CASSYQATNEKLFF. The CDR3 nucleotides read TGTGCCAGCAGCTACCAGGCAACTAATGAAAAACTGTTTTTT.

The V and J genes are TRBV19 and TRBJ2-2; 8 bases fit TRBD1. Germline CDR1 reads LNHDA; CDR2 reads SQIVND (reference sequence). The CDR3 is made up of 15 amino acids. The junction had 5 bases not matched to a gene; V was cut back by 4 bases and J by 4 bases. CDR3 sequence: CASSKDRVGTGELFF. The CDR3 nucleotides are TGTGCCAGTAGTAAGGACAGGGTCGGCACCGGGGAGCTGTTTTTT.

The rearrangement uses TRBV6-1 and TRBJ2-1; the match to TRBD2 covers 8 bases. The CDR3 is made up of 16 amino acids. The junction had 9 bases not matched to a gene; V was cut back by 3 bases and J by 5 bases. CDR1 MNHNS and CDR2 SASEGT come from the germline V gene. The chain's CDR3 is CASSDPSGSKDNEQFF. The CDR3 DNA reads TGTGCCAGCAGTGACCCTAGCGGGTCCAAAGACAATGAGCAGTTCTTC.

The chain joins TRBV7-2 to TRBJ2-3, with D maybe TRBD1 (6 bases). Trimming shortened V by 4 bases and J by 4 bases, and 18 bases separated the two germline ends. Germline V gene sequence: CDR1 SGHTA, CDR2 FQGNSA. There are 16 residues in the CDR3. CDR3 DNA: TGTGCCAGCAGCTCACAGGGTTCCGATTGGGCAGATACGCAGTATTTT. It translates to CASSSQGSDWADTQYF.

This clone was counted a single time. The genes are TRBV28 and TRBJ1-6; a possible D gene is TRBD1 (5 bases). The CDR3 contains 14 residues. Germline assignment: CDR1 MDHEN and CDR2 SYDVKM. Trimming cost V 6 bases and J 11 bases, with 17 bases left between them. In DNA form, the CDR3 reads TGTGCCAGCAGGTCGACAGTTCTAGGACCACCCCTCCACTTT. Translating gives CASRSTVLGPPLHF. The variable domain in full, completed from reference TRBV28 and TRBJ1-6, reads DVKVTQSSRYLVKRTGEKVFLECVQDMDHENMFWYRQDPGLGLRLIYFSYDVKMKEKGDIPEGYSVSREKKERFSLILESASTNQTSMYLCASRSTVLGPPLHFGNGTRLTVT.

Only one count was recorded for this clone. V is TRBV9 and J is TRBJ1-1; D call uncertain. Germline lookup yields CDR1 SGDLS and CDR2 YYNGEE. V was cut by 0 bases and J by 1 base, with 4 bases left in between. The CDR3 loop spans 13 amino acids. The CDR3, as DNA: TGTGCCAGCAGCGTAGTCCAGAACACTGAAGCTTTCTTT. It translates to CASSVVQNTEAFF.

In its sample, this clone was seen a few times. DNA for the CDR3: TGTGCCATCCGACAGGGAAGTGGCTACACCTTC. Amino acid sequence: CAIRQGSGYTF. This sequence joins TRBV7-6 and TRBJ1-2, with 7 bases fitting TRBD1. The CDR3 covers 11 residues. With V trimmed by 10 bases and J by 7 bases, 6 bases remained unmatched. CDR1 is SGHVS, CDR2 FNYEAQ, per germline.

This clone showed up just a few times. The rearrangement uses TRBV7-2 and TRBJ2-4, with D possibly being TRBD2 (7 bases). The CDR3 runs to 17 residues. Germline CDR1 is SGHTA and CDR2 is FQGNSA. Trimming stripped 5 bases from V and 0 bases from J, with 17 bases between. The CDR3 sequence: CASSPIGGGLAKNIQYF. The CDR3 bases are TGTGCCAGCAGCCCAATCGGCGGGGGCCTAGCCAAAAACATTCAGTACTTC. The variable domain in full, completed from reference TRBV7-2 and TRBJ2-4, reads GAGVSQSPSNKVTEKGKDVELRCDPISGHTALYWYRQSLGQGLEFLIYFQGNSAPDKSGLPSDRFSAERTGGSVSTLTIQRTQQEDSAVYLCASSPIGGGLAKNIQYFGAGTRLSVL.

The V and J genes are TRBV4-1 and TRBJ2-1, with D unclear. V was trimmed by 1 base and J by 2 bases, leaving 6 bases between them. Germline V gene lookup returns CDR1 MGHRA and CDR2 YSYEKL. The CDR3 is 14 amino acids. The CDR3 coding sequence is TGCGCCAGCAGCCAAGCCAGAACCTACAATGAGCAGTTCTTC. This sequence encodes CASSQARTYNEQFF.

The chain combines TRBV10-1 with TRBJ2-3; TRBD1 is a possible D gene (8 bases). The germline V and J ends were trimmed by 8 bases and 2 bases, with 17 bases remaining between them. CDR1 WNHNN and CDR2 SYGVQD come from the germline V gene (reference sequence). This CDR3 region has 15 residues. The CDR3 DNA reads TGCGCCAGCTCTAGCGGACAGGGTCTCACAGATACGCAGTATTTT. Amino acid sequence: CASSSGQGLTDTQYF.

CDR3 nucleotides: TGTGCCAGCAGCTTCCGCGGGACTAGGGTGGCAGATACGCAGTATTTT. Its translation: CASSFRGTRVADTQYF. The V call is TRBV13, the J call TRBJ2-3; 8 nucleotides line up with TRBD2. Trimming removed 3 bases from V and 4 bases from J; junction bases left unmatched: 9. Germline V CDR1 and CDR2: PRHDT, FYEKMQ (reference sequence). This CDR3 is built from 16 residues.

This chain uses TRBV19 with TRBJ1-2; weak D call: TRBD1 (6 bases). From germline, CDR1 is LNHDA and CDR2 SQIVND (reference sequence). This CDR3 region has 15 residues. V lost 6 bases to trimming and J lost 6 bases, with 20 bases between them. CDR3 coding DNA: TGTGCCAGTAGCCACCCGAACTCAGGGGTAGATGGCTACACCTTC. It codes for CASSHPNSGVDGYTF.

This chain joins TRBV7-8 and TRBJ2-7; possible D gene TRBD1, 6 bases. Trimming pared 1 base from V and 2 bases from J, leaving 12 bases between. Germline V gives CDR1 SGHVS, CDR2 FQNEAQ. The CDR3 totals 15 residues. CDR3 protein: CASSLVQGVTYEQYF. The DNA for the CDR3 is TGTGCCAGCAGCTTAGTACAGGGAGTGACCTACGAGCAGTACTTC.

The CDR3 sequence is CASSIGQGTYEQYF. DNA for the CDR3: TGTGCCAGTAGTATCGGACAGGGTACCTACGAGCAGTACTTC. The J gene is TRBJ2-5, the V gene TRBV19, with 8 positions matching TRBD1. Matching the DNA end better, TRBJ2-7 makes the J call doubtful. CDR1 is LNHDA, CDR2 SQIVND, per germline (reference sequence). The CDR3 extends over 14 amino acids.

The chain recombines TRBV4-2 with TRBJ1-1; tentative D call: TRBD1 (6 bases). Germline loops: CDR1 LGHNA, CDR2 YNFKEQ. The ends were cut back, 4 bases at V and 1 base at J, with 10 bases in the middle. The CDR3 spans 14 residues. This CDR3 is CASSRTGRNTEAFF. The CDR3 DNA sequence: TGTGCCAGCAGCCGCACAGGGCGGAACACTGAAGCTTTCTTT.

The rearrangement uses TRBV10-1 and TRBJ2-3; maybe TRBD2 (7 bases). Trimming left V 6 bases short and J 4 bases short, with 11 bases between. Per germline, CDR1 WNHNN and CDR2 SYGVQD (reference sequence). The CDR3 loop spans 13 amino acids. For the CDR3, the DNA is TGCGCCAGCAGCGGCGGGGGCGCAGATACGCAGTATTTT. It translates to CASSGGGADTQYF.

The chain links TRBV7-8 to TRBJ2-3; the D gene is possibly TRBD2 (5 bases). V shed 2 bases and J shed 9 bases, with 12 bases lying between them. The germline gives CDR1 SGHVS, CDR2 FQNEAQ. This CDR3 is 13 amino acids long. CDR3 protein: CASSLNPPGTQYF. In nucleotides, the CDR3 is TGTGCCAGCAGCTTAAACCCTCCGGGGACGCAGTATTTT.

This clone was seen a handful of times. Additional DNA sequences in this sample encode the identical CDR3. This chain connects TRBV5-1 to TRBJ1-1; D is uncertain. Germline CDR1 reads SGHRS; CDR2 reads YFSETQ. The CDR3 contains 14 residues. Deletions cut 0 bases from V and 1 base from J, with 7 bases between. The CDR3 protein is CASSLAPGNTEAFF. The CDR3 DNA reads TGCGCCAGCAGCTTGGCCCCGGGGAACACTGAAGCTTTCTTT.

The chain carries TRBV5-6 and TRBJ2-7; D is ambiguous. CDR3 size: 12 residues. V lost 6 bases and J 5 bases, leaving 12 bases between the germline ends. CDR1 SGHDT and CDR2 YYEEEE come from the germline V gene. The chain's CDR3 is CASTDNWDEQYF. For the CDR3, the DNA is TGTGCCAGCACCGACAACTGGGACGAGCAGTACTTC. The whole variable domain, filled in from reference TRBV5-6 and TRBJ2-7, reads DAGVTQSPTHLIKTRGQQVTLRCSPKSGHDTVSWYQQALGQGPQFIFQYYEEEERQRGNFPDRFSGHQFPNYSSELNVNALLLGDSALYLCASTDNWDEQYFGPGTRLTVT.

The chain links TRBV9 to TRBJ2-7, with D maybe TRBD1 (5 bases). V was shortened by 4 bases and J by 7 bases, with 18 bases between the two germline ends. This CDR3 is built from 14 residues. CDR1 and CDR2 (germline): SGDLS, YYNGEE. The CDR3 DNA reads TGTGCCAGCAGCCCGACAGTCAGCCTGGGGGAGCAGTACTTC. This encodes CASSPTVSLGEQYF.

J is TRBJ2-1 and V is TRBV7-2, with 8 bases fitting TRBD1. The length of the CDR3 is 16 residues. Germline V CDR1 and CDR2: SGHTA, FQGNSA. Losses at the gene ends were 3 bases for V and 3 bases for J; bases not matched to a gene: 7. This chain's CDR3 is CASSFFGQGFYNEQFF. As DNA, the CDR3 is TGTGCCAGCAGCTTTTTTGGACAGGGATTCTACAATGAGCAGTTCTTC.

V usage is TRBV5-8 and J usage is TRBJ1-6; the D gene is possibly TRBD1 (5 bases). This CDR3 spans 14 amino acids. Per the germline V gene, CDR1 is SGHTS and CDR2 is YDEGEE. V lost 8 bases and J lost 9, with 18 bases in between. As DNA, the CDR3 is TGTGCCAGTAACGAGGCAGGGAACCTTTCACCCCTCCACTTT. It specifies CASNEAGNLSPLHF. Together with reference TRBV5-8 and TRBJ1-6, the CDR3 gives the full variable domain: EAGVTQSPTHLIKTRGQQATLRCSPISGHTSVYWYQQALGLGLQFLLWYDEGEERNRGNFPPRFSGRQFPNYSSELNVNALELEDSALYLCASNEAGNLSPLHFGNGTRLTVT.

This chain joins TRBV5-1 and TRBJ2-7, with TRBD1 matching 11 bases. The CDR3 runs 15 residues. Germline CDR1 is SGHRS and CDR2 is YFSETQ. V lost 4 bases and J lost 5; bases outside the gene matches: 8. CDR3 protein: CASSPGTGGLNEQYF. As DNA, the CDR3 is TGCGCCAGCAGCCCAGGGACAGGGGGTCTCAACGAGCAGTACTTC.

The chain employs TRBV5-1 and TRBJ1-6; TRBD1 aligns across 8 bases. Germline trimming cut 3 bases from V and 8 bases from J; bases unmatched to any gene: 7. Germline CDR1 reads SGHRS; CDR2 reads YFSETQ. This CDR3 spans 15 amino acids. CDR3 DNA: TGCGCCAGCAGCTCCCGGACAGGGAATGATTCACCCCTCCACTTT. Translating gives CASSSRTGNDSPLHF.

There are many counts of this clone. The CDR3 nucleotides are TGTGCCAGCAGTGAATTAATCGGTTTGGAGGGGGCTCGTAATGAGCAGTTCTTC. This codes for CASSELIGLEGARNEQFF. The rearrangement joins TRBV25-1 to TRBJ2-1, with D possibly matching TRBD1 (7 bases). The V end lost 1 base, the J end lost 7 bases, and 23 bases lay between the germline ends. This CDR3 is 18 amino acids long. In germline, CDR1 is MGHDK, CDR2 SYGVNS.

This rearrangement joins TRBV28 to TRBJ2-7; possibly TRBD2 for D (5 bases). CDR3 length: 12 amino acids. Germline-derived CDR1 and CDR2 are MDHEN and SYDVKM. Trimming removed 2 bases at V and 4 bases at J, with 6 bases between. CDR3 sequence (DNA): TGTGCCAGCAGTTTAGAGGGTTACGAGCAGTACTTC. This translates into CASSLEGYEQYF.

The V call is TRBV30, the J call TRBJ2-7; maybe TRBD2 (6 bases). Trimming shortened V by 5 bases and J by 3 bases, and 23 bases separated the two germline ends. This CDR3 contains 16 residues. Looked up from germline, CDR1 is GTSNPN and CDR2 is SVGIG (reference sequence). CDR3 in DNA: TGTGCCTGGGGGGAGGTTGGCATCGGTTCGAGCTACGAGCAGTACTTC. Translated: CAWGEVGIGSSYEQYF.

The V and J genes are TRBV2 and TRBJ1-1; possible D gene TRBD1, 5 bases. The CDR3 spans 14 residues. Trimming shortened V by 3 bases and J by 1 base, and 9 bases separated the two germline ends. In germline, CDR1 is SNHLY, CDR2 FYNNEI. The CDR3 DNA follows: TGTGCCAGCAGTGATCAGGGTAGGAACACTGAAGCTTTCTTT. Translation: CASSDQGRNTEAFF.

The rearrangement joins TRBV27 to TRBJ1-1; the D is unclear. The CDR3 has 13 residues. Trimming left V 5 bases short and J 0 bases short, with 7 bases between. Looked up from germline, CDR1 is MNHEY and CDR2 is SMNVEV (reference sequence). CDR3 protein: CASSLGLNTEAFF. CDR3 nucleotides: TGTGCCAGCAGTCTCGGGTTGAACACTGAAGCTTTCTTT.